What follows describes a single T cell receptor (beta chain). The clone's antigen remains unknown. Base-call qualities are not available, and no considerably larger clone is one nucleotide away. V is reduced by 8 bases and J by 4 bases, leaving a spacing of 18 bases between them. Based on the germline V gene (reference sequence), the CDR1 and CDR2 sequences are GTSNPN and SVGIG. From its cysteine to its phenylalanine, the CDR3 spans 14 amino acids. The retained sequence is limited to the CDR3, 42 bases, with the frame set at the first base. The sample's time point label is to be understood as: about 28 days (+/-7) after the second vaccine dose. Because spike-specific TCR depth and breadth did not differ between the two schedules, AZD1222 recipients who got a second dose at roughly 4 weeks were pooled with those who got a second dose at roughly 12 weeks. Samples from vaccinated people were obtained from the UK trials COV001 and COV002, which included a single-blind randomized controlled phase 2/3 trial of AZD1222 (ChAdOx1 nCoV-19) in healthy adults. For TCRbeta chain sequencing, PBMC samples were collected from trial participants at day 0 and at day 28 after the second dose.

The data belong to a study of T cell responses to AZD1222 COVID-19 vaccine (dated by TCRdb to the early 2020s). Broadly, across the study: TCR sequencing covered some 250 trial participants: 207 given two doses of AZD1222 and approximately 26 given two doses of MenACWY control vaccine. Enrollment into the trials was organized by age into subgroups of 18-55, 56-69 and 70-plus years, and those subgroups contained around 150, 28 and 57 TCR-sequenced participants, respectively. The research as a whole found: In the small 56-69-year group, the increase in depth fell short of significance, most likely because of low power. No day 14 peak-response samples were available, so repertoires were characterized only after the peak T cell response. After two AZD1222 doses, spike-specific TCR breadth and depth were significantly higher than at day 0 and than in MenACWY recipients. Most participants were white British and females outnumbered males, and the authors suggested that clonal diversity may have been underestimated. Conclusions about previously exposed vaccinees are limited because only five to seven AZD1222 recipients were SARS-CoV-2 seropositive at baseline. The whole spike protein was spanned by vaccine-associated CD4 TCRs, and dominant responses were seen in regions 160-218 and 743-854. Epitopes outside the regions mutated in the B.1.351 and B.1.1.7 variants were reportedly recognized by nearly half of the unique spike-specific TCRs.

The CDR3 regions of human TCRbeta chains were analyzed by immunosequencing. Under the source paper's analysis protocol: Repertoire TCRs were matched against a reference library of SARS-CoV-2-specific TCRs generated with the MIRA antigen-specificity platform. Breadth was defined as the fraction of unique TCRs that were SARS-CoV-2-associated. Depth was defined as the fraction of total T cells that were SARS-CoV-2-associated. Each spike-specific TCR was assigned to its reactive spike region and to a CD4 or CD8 class using the MIRA data. Log10-transformed breadth and depth values were compared by one-way ANOVA with Sidak's multiple comparisons tests. The source is immuneACCESS, and TCRdb retained only in-frame sequences with V and J called. Part of the clones is not carried over; for the studies checked, unresolved V genes explain less than half of this, and the remainder is unexplained. V, J and clone size derive from that table, while D and trimming were established from the DNA sequence. Counted in this sample were over 110,000 clones; roughly 92% of them appeared once. Roughly 10% of the sample belongs to the ten largest clones.

This receptor was taken from an adult who received the AZD1222 COVID-19 vaccine. This specimen was peripheral blood, taken 28 days after the second AZD1222 dose. This receptor chain uses TRBV30 and TRBJ2-1; D gene: possibly TRBD2, on 5 matching bases. The CDR3 reads CAEGGSGSYNEQFF. The bases read TGTGCCGAAGGCGGCAGCGGATCTTACAATGAGCAGTTCTTC. Extended through the reference TRBV30 and TRBJ2-1 proteins, this CDR3 yields the full variable domain: SQTIHQWPATLVQPVGSPLSLECTVEGTSNPNLYWYRQAAGRGLQLLFYSVGIGQISSEVPQNLSASRPQDRQFILSSKKLLLSDSGFYLCAEGGSGSYNEQFFGPGTRLTVL.